This T cell receptor (beta chain) is drawn from a study of blood T cells in healthy people across ages (dated by TCRdb to the mid-2010s). A note on the overall study: In model experiments, template switching captured roughly one uniquely barcoded TCR beta cDNA molecule for every two T cells. The donors were split into four age groups: young (average around 15 years), middle-aged (around 37), aged (about 56) and long-lived (roughly 88). Donors of different ages were randomly distributed across sequencing lanes to avoid experimental bias. Two additional independent replicas of 1 million unique cDNA reads from the same blood draw were analyzed for two donors (one aged 18 to 30 and one aged 80 or older). To track age-related changes in TCR beta repertoire diversity, the study relied on deep sequencing normalized with unique cDNA molecular identifiers. The investigation overall reported the following: Because donor CMV infection status was unknown, age-related changes in expanded clonotypes were potentially confounded. Bulk unsorted PBMC profiling prevented conclusive comparison of naive and antigen-experienced compartments. Estimates of total diversity based on one million sequenced T cells were considered lower bounds and underestimates. The percentage of naive T cells measured by flow cytometry correlated strongly with observed TCR beta diversity. Observed TCR beta diversity per million T cells fell roughly linearly with age, and a significant reduction was already apparent by age approximately 40. Compared with the aged group, the long-lived group had more naive CD4+ T cells, fewer expanded clones and increased TCR diversity, suggesting age selection.

Systemically healthy Caucasian individuals from Russia, approximately 39 in total and aged roughly 6 to 100 years, were included as donors. Each donor gave approximately 9.4 milliliters of peripheral blood, drawn into EDTA-treated Vacutainer tubes. Ficoll-Paque density-gradient centrifugation was used to isolate PBMCs, with at least 7 million obtained per sample. Total RNA, at least 5.5 micrograms per sample, was extracted from PBMCs with Trizol reagent. Naive CD45RAhigh/CD27high T cell percentages were measured by flow cytometry on a PBMC aliquot from every donor. The CDR3 measures 14 amino acids from cysteine to phenylalanine. The DNA shown is the 42-base CDR3, in frame from base 1. From a lookup of the germline V gene, CDR1 and CDR2 are KGHSH and LQKENI. With regard to this clonotype: Its antigen remains unidentified. The germline gene is not matched at one end of the junction; a read error may be the cause.

The library relied on 5' RACE. The sequencer listed for this sample is Illumina HiSeq 2500. The second PCR ran for about 7 to 11 cycles and used a J-beta primer mix along with a sample-barcoded 5' primer. A template-switch 5' adaptor carrying 12 random nucleotides introduced a unique molecular identifier onto each TCR beta cDNA molecule. Each sample yielded at least 3 million CDR3-containing paired-end reads. All of the RNA was converted into first-strand cDNA using the Mint cDNA synthesis kit, with a TRBC-specific oligonucleotide serving as the primer. All cDNA was treated with uracil-DNA glycosylase and then went through a first 18-cycle PCR with the universal primers M1SS and BC2_uni_R. The authors processed their data as follows. For normalization, 1 million high-quality reads were randomly selected from each sample, with every read carrying a distinct molecular identifier. Instead of being binned into consensus sequences, reads that shared molecular identifiers were thrown out. MiTCR, set to a Q25 quality threshold and the strictest error-elimination algorithm, was used for CDR3 identification, clonotype clustering and error correction. A nonparametric unseen species model using Euler transformation provided a lower-bound estimate of total TCR beta diversity. TCRdb redid the processing of the public reads, applying fastp at Q25 and MiXCR, and retained in-frame beta chains. CDR3 protein duplicates are merged, each entry listing the most common genes and DNA. TCRdb, not the authors, supplied the V and J calls. Recorded for this sample are 650,000 to 800,000 distinct CDR3 sequences; roughly half of them occurred a single time. The ten largest clones capture around an eighth of the sample.

The sequence is built from TRBV18 and TRBJ2-5; TRBD1 lines up with 8 middle nucleotides. Sequenced input: blood. The sequence was collected from a woman aged 80 or over in good health. The DNA reads as follows: TGTGCCAGCCCACCAGGGGGCGGATTAGAGACCCAGTACTTC. Translated, this is CASPPGGGLETQYF.